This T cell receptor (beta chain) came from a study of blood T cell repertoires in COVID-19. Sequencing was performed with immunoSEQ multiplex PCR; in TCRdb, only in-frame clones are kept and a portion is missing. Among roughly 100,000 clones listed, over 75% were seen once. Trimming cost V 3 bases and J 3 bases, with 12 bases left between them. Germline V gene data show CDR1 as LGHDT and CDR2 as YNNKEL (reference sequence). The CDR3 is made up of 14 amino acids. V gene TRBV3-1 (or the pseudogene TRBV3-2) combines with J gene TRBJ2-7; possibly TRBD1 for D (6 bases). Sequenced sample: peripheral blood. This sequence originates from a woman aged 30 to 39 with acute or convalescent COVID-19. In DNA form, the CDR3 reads TGTGCCAGCAGCCAGGGGGCCAGGGACTACGAGCAGTACTTC. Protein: CASSQGARDYEQYF.